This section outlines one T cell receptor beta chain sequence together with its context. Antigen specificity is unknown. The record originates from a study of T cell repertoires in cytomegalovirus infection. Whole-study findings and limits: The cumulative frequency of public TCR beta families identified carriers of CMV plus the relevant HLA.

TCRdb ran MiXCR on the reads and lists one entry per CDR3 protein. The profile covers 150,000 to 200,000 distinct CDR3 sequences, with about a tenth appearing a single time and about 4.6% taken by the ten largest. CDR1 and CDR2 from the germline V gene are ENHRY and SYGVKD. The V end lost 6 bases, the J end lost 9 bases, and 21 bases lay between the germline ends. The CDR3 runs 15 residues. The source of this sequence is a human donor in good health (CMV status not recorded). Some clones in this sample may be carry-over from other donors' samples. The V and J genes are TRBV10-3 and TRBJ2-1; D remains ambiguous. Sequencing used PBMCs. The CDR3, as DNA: TGTGCCATCAGCTCAGACGGGCCCCTCAAAGGTGAGCAGTTCTTC. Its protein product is CAISSDGPLKGEQFF.